Below, 20 T cell receptor beta chains from the same sample are listed, as sequenced in a study of T cells in Graves' hyperthyroidism and ophthalmopathy. From RNA transcripts, TCR beta CDR3 regions were amplified. When the TCR CDR3 underwent first-round RT-PCR, the HTBI primer set was used. TCRdb processed the multiplex PCR reads anew with MiXCR; each CDR3 protein has one entry. The data show over 500,000 distinct CDR3 sequences, with 15% to 20% seen just once and around 32% held by the top ten. The source material was blood. The receptors originated from a woman between 25 and 40 years old with Graves' ophthalmopathy.

This clonotype was seen many times. This rearrangement joins TRBV9 to TRBJ1-1; D unclear. CDR3 size: 13 residues. Germline V gene lookup returns CDR1 SGDLS and CDR2 YYNGEE. V dropped 2 bases and J dropped 0 bases, with 5 bases sitting between them. CDR3 in DNA: TGTGCCAGCAGCGTCACTATGAACACTGAAGCTTTCTTT. The encoded protein is CASSVTMNTEAFF.

A few counts support this clonotype. The chain uses TRBV4-3 and TRBJ1-4; D gene ambiguous. CDR1 and CDR2 from the germline V gene are LGHNA and YSLEER. The CDR3 sequence is 17 residues long. The V end lost 0 bases, the J end lost 8 bases, and 19 bases lay between the germline ends. DNA of the CDR3: TGCGCCAGCAGCCAAGACCATGAAGTGGTCGTGAGGGAAAAACTGTTTTTT. This encodes CASSQDHEVVVREKLFF.

The chain joins TRBV5-5 to TRBJ1-1, with D tentatively TRBD1 (6 bases). The CDR3 extends over 14 amino acids. Germline values: CDR1 SGHKS, CDR2 YYEKEE (reference sequence). With 7 bases removed from V and 2 bases from J, the gap between germline ends came to 15 bases. The chain's CDR3 is CASVQGQFNTEAFF. The CDR3 DNA reads TGTGCCAGCGTCCAGGGGCAGTTTAACACTGAAGCTTTCTTT.

The chain uses TRBV27 and TRBJ2-7; no clear D. Germline lookup yields CDR1 MNHEY and CDR2 SMNVEV (reference sequence). The CDR3 runs 14 residues. V gave up 6 bases and J gave up 3 bases, with 15 bases separating them. As DNA, the CDR3 is TGTGCCAGCAGCCCAGACCTAGGCGGCTACGAGCAGTACTTC. Amino acids: CASSPDLGGYEQYF.

This clonotype was seen just once. The chain employs TRBV9 and TRBJ2-5; D remains ambiguous. The CDR3 extends over 17 amino acids. The V and J ends lost 4 bases and 3 bases respectively, with 22 bases between them. CDR1 is SGDLS, CDR2 YYNGEE, per germline. This CDR3 reads CASSPPPQGFSEETQYF. The CDR3, as DNA: TGTGCCAGCAGCCCCCCCCCCCAAGGTTTTTCTGAAGAGACCCAGTACTTC.

This rearrangement joins TRBV29-1 to TRBJ2-7; 11 bases align to TRBD1. Germline values: CDR1 SQVTM, CDR2 ANQGSEA. The CDR3 runs to 12 residues. After removal of 7 bases from V and 7 bases from J, the junction contained 6 bases not matched to a gene. The CDR3, as DNA: TGCAGCGGCGGACAGGGGGCTCGTGAGCAGTACTTC. Encoded protein: CSGGQGAREQYF.

This clonotype was detected ten times or more. The chain recombines TRBV27 with TRBJ2-5; TRBD1 matches at 9 bases. The germline gives CDR1 MNHEY, CDR2 SMNVEV (reference sequence). Unmatched junction bases numbered 6, after V lost 8 bases and J lost 5 bases. This CDR3 is built from 13 residues. The DNA of the CDR3 is TGTGCCAGCGGGACAGGGCTAGTGGAGACCCAGTACTTC. Its protein is CASGTGLVETQYF.

The rearrangement joins TRBV6-2 or TRBV6-3 to TRBJ2-3, with D possibly matching TRBD1 (5 bases). Looked up from germline, CDR1 is MNHEY and CDR2 is SVGEGT. The V gene lost 0 bases and the J gene lost 1 base, with 17 bases spanning the gap. The length of the CDR3 is 18 residues. CDR3 bases: TGTGCCAGCAGTTACTCGAATGGGGCGGCGACCCGCACAGATACGCAGTATTTT. Its protein product is CASSYSNGAATRTDTQYF.

This clonotype has a handful of counts. This chain uses TRBV11-2 with TRBJ2-5; maybe TRBD1 (5 bases). The CDR3 consists of 12 residues. Germline V gene data show CDR1 as SGHAT and CDR2 as FQNNGV. The V end lost 7 bases, the J end lost 2 bases, and 8 bases lay between the germline ends. The CDR3 bases are TGTGCCAGCAAAGGGGCTCAAGAGACCCAGTACTTC. This codes for CASKGAQETQYF.

At least ten counts were recorded for this clonotype. The V call is TRBV6-2 or TRBV6-3, the J call TRBJ2-3, with 9 bases matching TRBD2. This CDR3 spans 14 amino acids. Looked up from germline, CDR1 is MNHEY and CDR2 is SVGEGT. V was pared by 6 bases and J by 4 bases, with 5 bases of the junction left unmatched. The CDR3 sequence: CASRNSGSADTQYF. The CDR3 DNA reads as TGTGCCAGCAGGAATAGCGGGAGCGCAGATACGCAGTATTTT.

This clonotype was found a few times. The chain uses TRBV3-1 and TRBJ1-2; possible D gene TRBD1, 5 bases. This CDR3 comprises 17 residues. V was pared by 0 bases and J by 3 bases, with 17 bases between. In germline, CDR1 is LGHDT, CDR2 YNNKEL (reference sequence). The CDR3 sequence: CASSQDRRDRRDYGYTF. DNA of the CDR3: TGTGCCAGCAGCCAAGATCGCAGGGATCGGCGGGACTATGGCTACACCTTC.

The V gene is TRBV7-9, the J gene TRBJ2-1, with D possibly matching TRBD2 (6 bases). The CDR3 totals 18 residues. Per the germline V gene, CDR1 is SEHNR and CDR2 is FQNEAQ (reference sequence). Trimming removed 5 bases from V and 0 bases from J, with 20 bases in between. The CDR3, as DNA: TGTGCCAGCAGCCCGCACCACCTAGCGCTGAGCTCCTACAATGAGCAGTTCTTC. The encoded protein is CASSPHHLALSSYNEQFF.

The rearrangement joins TRBV24-1 to TRBJ2-7; the D gene is possibly TRBD2 (6 bases). The CDR3 spans 12 residues. CDR1 KGHDR and CDR2 SFDVKD come from the germline V gene. V was cut by 2 bases and J by 7 bases, with 8 bases left in between. CDR3 protein: CATSDSAGEQYF. The DNA of the CDR3 is TGTGCCACCAGTGATTCGGCGGGGGAGCAGTACTTC.

The gene calls are TRBV19 and TRBJ2-7; D possibly corresponds to TRBD2 (6 bases). Per the germline V gene, CDR1 is LNHDA and CDR2 is SQIVND (reference sequence). The CDR3 extends over 15 amino acids. V lost 1 base to trimming and J lost 2 bases, with 12 bases between them. The CDR3 reads CASSIGGGKTYEQYF. The DNA of the CDR3 is TGTGCCAGTAGTATAGGGGGCGGGAAGACCTACGAGCAGTACTTC.

This clonotype was seen many times. V is TRBV2 and J is TRBJ1-1; TRBD1 might be the D (5 bases). The germline V and J ends were trimmed by 7 bases and 0 bases, with 15 bases remaining between them. Germline V gene sequence: CDR1 SNHLY, CDR2 FYNNEI. The CDR3 totals 15 residues. CDR3 residues: CASTISGRMNTEAFF. For the CDR3, the DNA is TGTGCCAGCACAATCTCGGGACGGATGAACACTGAAGCTTTCTTT.

The chain combines TRBV18 with TRBJ2-6; 8 bases map to TRBD1. The CDR3 extends over 18 amino acids. The junction had 7 bases not matched to a gene; V was cut back by 3 bases and J by 0 bases. Germline V gene data show CDR1 as KGHSH and CDR2 as LQKENI. The CDR3 coding sequence is TGTGCCAGCTCACCTATACAAGGGACAGGCTCTGGGGCCAACGTCCTGACTTTC. This sequence encodes CASSPIQGTGSGANVLTF.

This clonotype was found many times. The V gene is TRBV20-1, the J gene TRBJ1-2; D unclear. V was cut by 6 bases and J by 8 bases, with 19 bases left in between. The CDR3 has 13 amino acids. Germline loops: CDR1 DFQATT, CDR2 SNEGSKA (reference sequence). The CDR3: CSASIKATGGYTF. The CDR3 DNA follows: TGCAGTGCCTCCATTAAGGCCACGGGCGGCTACACCTTC.

This clonotype appeared many times. The chain is built from TRBV27 and TRBJ2-7; TRBD2 matches 9 bases. V lost 5 bases and J lost 5; bases outside the gene matches: 10. This CDR3 has 15 residues. Germline V gene data show CDR1 as MNHEY and CDR2 as SMNVEV (reference sequence). CDR3 in amino acids: CASSPGAGGRNEQYF. For the CDR3, the DNA is TGTGCCAGCAGTCCCGGGGCGGGAGGGCGGAACGAGCAGTACTTC.

Notes on this clonotype: The CDR3 end shows no conserved phenylalanine or tryptophan, and so a read error is likely. The V gene is TRBV12-3 or TRBV12-4, the J gene TRBJ1-1, with TRBD1 as a possible D gene (5 bases). The CDR3 covers 14 residues. The V end was cut by 6 bases, the J end by 4 bases, with 15 bases between. The CDR3 DNA follows: TGTGCCAGCAGGCGCAACCAGGGTGGCACTGAAGCTTTCTTG. Amino acids: CASRRNQGGTEAFL.

The chain employs TRBV9 and TRBJ2-7; D is possibly TRBD1 or TRBD2 (5 bases each). The germline CDR1 and CDR2 sequences are SGDLS and YYNGEE. Trimming took off 4 bases at V and 2 bases at J, with 19 bases between the two ends. The CDR3 has 16 amino acids. In DNA, the CDR3 is TGTGCCAGCAGCCCCGCAGGGCTAGCCGACCCCTACGAGCAGTACTTC. Translated, it gives CASSPAGLADPYEQYF.